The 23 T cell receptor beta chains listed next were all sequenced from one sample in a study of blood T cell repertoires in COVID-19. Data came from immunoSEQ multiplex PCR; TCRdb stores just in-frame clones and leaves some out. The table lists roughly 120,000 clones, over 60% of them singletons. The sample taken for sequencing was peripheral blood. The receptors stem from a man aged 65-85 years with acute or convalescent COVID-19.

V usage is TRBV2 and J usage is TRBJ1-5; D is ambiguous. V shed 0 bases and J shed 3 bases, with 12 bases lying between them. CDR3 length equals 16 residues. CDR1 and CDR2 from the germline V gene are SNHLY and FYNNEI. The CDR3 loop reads CASSEAVGLPNQPQHF. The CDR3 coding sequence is TGTGCCAGCAGTGAAGCTGTGGGCCTACCCAATCAGCCCCAGCATTTT.

In DNA, the CDR3 is TGTGCCAGCAGCTTACGGGACTTCACAGATACGCAGTATTTT. Its protein is CASSLRDFTDTQYF. The chain joins TRBV5-4 to TRBJ2-3; tentatively, D is TRBD2 (6 bases). Trimming cost V 2 bases and J 2 bases, with 9 bases left between them. Germline V gives CDR1 SGHNT, CDR2 YYREEE (reference sequence). The CDR3 is 14 residues long.

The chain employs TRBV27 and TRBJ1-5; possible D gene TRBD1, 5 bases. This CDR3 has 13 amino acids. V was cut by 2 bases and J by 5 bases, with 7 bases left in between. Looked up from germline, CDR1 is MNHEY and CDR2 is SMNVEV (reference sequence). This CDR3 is CASSLKGYQPQHF. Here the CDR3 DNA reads TGTGCCAGCAGTTTAAAGGGGTATCAGCCCCAGCATTTT.

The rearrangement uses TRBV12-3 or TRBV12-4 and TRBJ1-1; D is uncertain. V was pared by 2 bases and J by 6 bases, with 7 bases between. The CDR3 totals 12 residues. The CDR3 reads CASSLNVAEAFF. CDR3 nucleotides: TGTGCCAGCAGTTTAAATGTAGCTGAAGCTTTCTTT.

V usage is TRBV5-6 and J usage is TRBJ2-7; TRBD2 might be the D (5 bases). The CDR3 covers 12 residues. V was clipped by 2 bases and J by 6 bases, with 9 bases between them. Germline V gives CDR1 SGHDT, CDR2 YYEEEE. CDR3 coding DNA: TGTGCCAGCAGCTTTCCGGGGAGCGAGCAGTACTTC. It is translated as CASSFPGSEQYF.

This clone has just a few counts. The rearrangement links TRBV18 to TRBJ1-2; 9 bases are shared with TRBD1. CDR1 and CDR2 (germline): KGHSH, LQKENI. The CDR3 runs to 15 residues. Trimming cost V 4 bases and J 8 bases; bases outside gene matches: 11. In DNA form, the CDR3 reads TGTGCCAGCTCACGACCGGGACAGGGCTTGATGGGCTACACCTTC. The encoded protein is CASSRPGQGLMGYTF.

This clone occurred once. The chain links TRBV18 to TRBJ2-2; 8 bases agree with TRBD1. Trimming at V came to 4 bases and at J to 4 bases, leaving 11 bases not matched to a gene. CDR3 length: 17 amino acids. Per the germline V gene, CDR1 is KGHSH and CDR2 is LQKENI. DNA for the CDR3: TGTGCCAGCTCACGAGCTGGACAGGGCGTGGGCACCGGGGAGCTGTTTTTT. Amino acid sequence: CASSRAGQGVGTGELFF.

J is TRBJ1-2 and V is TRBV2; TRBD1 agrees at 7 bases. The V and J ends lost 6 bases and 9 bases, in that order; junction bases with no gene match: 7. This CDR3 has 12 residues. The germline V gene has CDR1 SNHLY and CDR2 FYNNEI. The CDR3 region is CASSYAGQRYTF. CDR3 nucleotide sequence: TGTGCCAGCAGCTACGCGGGACAGCGCTACACCTTC.

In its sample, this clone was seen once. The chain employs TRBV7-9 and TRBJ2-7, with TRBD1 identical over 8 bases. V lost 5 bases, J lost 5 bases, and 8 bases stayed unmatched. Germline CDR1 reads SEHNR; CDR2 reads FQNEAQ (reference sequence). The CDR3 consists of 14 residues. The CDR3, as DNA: TGTGCCAGCAGCAGCACGACAGGGGACCACGAGCAGTACTTC. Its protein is CASSSTTGDHEQYF.

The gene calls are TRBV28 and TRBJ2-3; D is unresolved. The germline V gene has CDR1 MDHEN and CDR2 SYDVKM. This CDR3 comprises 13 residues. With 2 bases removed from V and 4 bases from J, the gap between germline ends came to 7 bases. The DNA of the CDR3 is TGTGCCAGCAGTTTACCCAATCCAGATACGCAGTATTTT. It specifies CASSLPNPDTQYF.

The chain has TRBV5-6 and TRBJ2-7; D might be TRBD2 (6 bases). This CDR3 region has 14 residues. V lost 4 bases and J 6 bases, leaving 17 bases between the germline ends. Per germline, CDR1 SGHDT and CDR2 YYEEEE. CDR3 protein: CASSLWEVSSEQYF. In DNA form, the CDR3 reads TGTGCCAGCAGCCTTTGGGAGGTTTCATCCGAGCAGTACTTC.

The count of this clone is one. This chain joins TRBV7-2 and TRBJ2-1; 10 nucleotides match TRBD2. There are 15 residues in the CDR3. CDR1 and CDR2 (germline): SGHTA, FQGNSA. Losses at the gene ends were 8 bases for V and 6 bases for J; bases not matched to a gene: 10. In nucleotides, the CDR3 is TGTGCCAGCGCTACCTTCCGACTAGCGGGCAATGAGCAGTTCTTC. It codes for CASATFRLAGNEQFF.

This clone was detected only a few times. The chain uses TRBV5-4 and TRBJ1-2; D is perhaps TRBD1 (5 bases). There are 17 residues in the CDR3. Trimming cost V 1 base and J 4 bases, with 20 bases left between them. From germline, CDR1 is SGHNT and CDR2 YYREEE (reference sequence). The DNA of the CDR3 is TGTGCCAGCAGCTTGCTCCAGGGTACGGACCCCGCCTATGGCTACACCTTC. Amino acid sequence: CASSLLQGTDPAYGYTF. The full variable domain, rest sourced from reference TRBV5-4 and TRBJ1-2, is ETGVTQSPTHLIKTRGQQVTLRCSSQSGHNTVSWYQQALGQGPQFIFQYYREEENGRGNFPPRFSGLQFPNYSSELNVNALELDDSALYLCASSLLQGTDPAYGYTFGSGTRLTVV.

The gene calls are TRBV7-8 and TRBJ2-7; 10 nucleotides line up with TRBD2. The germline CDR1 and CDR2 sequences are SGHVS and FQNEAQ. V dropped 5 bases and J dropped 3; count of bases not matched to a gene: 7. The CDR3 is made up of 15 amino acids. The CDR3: CASSPWASGGYEQYF. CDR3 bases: TGTGCCAGCAGCCCCTGGGCTAGCGGGGGCTACGAGCAGTACTTC.

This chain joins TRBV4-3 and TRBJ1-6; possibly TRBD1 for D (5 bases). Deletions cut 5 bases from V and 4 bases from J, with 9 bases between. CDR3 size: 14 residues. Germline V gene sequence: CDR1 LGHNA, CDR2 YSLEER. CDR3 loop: CASSEDNYNSPLHF. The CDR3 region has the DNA TGCGCCAGCAGCGAGGACAATTATAATTCACCCCTCCACTTT.

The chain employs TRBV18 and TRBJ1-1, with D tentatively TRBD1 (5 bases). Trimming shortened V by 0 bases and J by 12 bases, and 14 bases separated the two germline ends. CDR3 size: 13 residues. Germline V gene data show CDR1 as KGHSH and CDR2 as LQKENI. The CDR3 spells CASSPPVQGITFF. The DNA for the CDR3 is TGTGCCAGCTCACCACCAGTCCAGGGTATAACTTTCTTT.

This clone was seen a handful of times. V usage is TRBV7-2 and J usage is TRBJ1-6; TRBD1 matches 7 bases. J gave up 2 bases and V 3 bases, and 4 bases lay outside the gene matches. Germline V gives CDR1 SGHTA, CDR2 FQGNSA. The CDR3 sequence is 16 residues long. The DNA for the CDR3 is TGTGCCAGCAGCTTCCAACAGGGGCCCTATAATTCACCCCTCCACTTT. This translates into CASSFQQGPYNSPLHF.

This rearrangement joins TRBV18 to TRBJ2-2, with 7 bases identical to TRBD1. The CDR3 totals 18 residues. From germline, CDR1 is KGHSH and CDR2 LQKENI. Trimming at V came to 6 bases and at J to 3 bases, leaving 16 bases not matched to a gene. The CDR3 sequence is CASSLTPLTGVDTGELFF. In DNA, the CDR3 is TGTGCCAGCTCCCTTACCCCGCTAACAGGGGTGGACACCGGGGAGCTGTTTTTT.

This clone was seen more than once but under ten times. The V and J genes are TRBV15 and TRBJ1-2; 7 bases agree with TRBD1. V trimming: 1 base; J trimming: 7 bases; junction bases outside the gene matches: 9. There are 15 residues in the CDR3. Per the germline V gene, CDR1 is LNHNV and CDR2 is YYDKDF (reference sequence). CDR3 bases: TGTGCCACCAGCAGAGGCTTAATGGACAGGATTGGCTACACCTTC. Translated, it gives CATSRGLMDRIGYTF.

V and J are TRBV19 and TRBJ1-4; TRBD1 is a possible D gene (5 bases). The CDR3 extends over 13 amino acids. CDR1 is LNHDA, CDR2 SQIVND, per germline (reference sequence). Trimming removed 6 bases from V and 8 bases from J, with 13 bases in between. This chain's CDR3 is CASRGASSEKLFF. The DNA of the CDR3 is TGTGCCAGTAGAGGGGCCTCGTCCGAAAAACTGTTTTTT.

DNA of the CDR3: TGTGCCTGGAGTGTACGGGGGGCTAACTATGGCTACACCTTC. It codes for CAWSVRGANYGYTF. The V call is TRBV30, the J call TRBJ1-2; TRBD1 might be the D (5 bases). The CDR3 runs to 14 residues. Germline-derived CDR1 and CDR2 are GTSNPN and SVGIG (reference sequence). Trimming shortened V by 0 bases and J by 0 bases, and 8 bases separated the two germline ends. Looking up the rest from reference TRBV30 and TRBJ1-2 gives the full variable domain: SQTIHQWPATLVQPVGSPLSLECTVEGTSNPNLYWYRQAAGRGLQLLFYSVGIGQISSEVPQNLSASRPQDRQFILSSKKLLLSDSGFYLCAWSVRGANYGYTFGSGTRLTVV.

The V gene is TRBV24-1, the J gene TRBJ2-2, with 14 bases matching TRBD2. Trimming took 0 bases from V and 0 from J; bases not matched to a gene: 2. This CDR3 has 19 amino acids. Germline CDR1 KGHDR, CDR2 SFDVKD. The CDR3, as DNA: TGTGCCACCAGTGATTTGGGACTAGCGGGAGGACCGAACACCGGGGAGCTGTTTTTT. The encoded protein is CATSDLGLAGGPNTGELFF.

CDR3 sequence reads: CASSEQEGIGNTIYF. The CDR3 DNA reads as TGTGCCAGCAGTGAACAGGAGGGGATTGGAAACACCATATATTTT. This rearrangement joins TRBV2 to TRBJ1-3; maybe TRBD1 (5 bases). V gave up 2 bases and J gave up 3 bases, with 11 bases separating them. The CDR3 contains 15 residues. Germline CDR1 reads SNHLY; CDR2 reads FYNNEI.